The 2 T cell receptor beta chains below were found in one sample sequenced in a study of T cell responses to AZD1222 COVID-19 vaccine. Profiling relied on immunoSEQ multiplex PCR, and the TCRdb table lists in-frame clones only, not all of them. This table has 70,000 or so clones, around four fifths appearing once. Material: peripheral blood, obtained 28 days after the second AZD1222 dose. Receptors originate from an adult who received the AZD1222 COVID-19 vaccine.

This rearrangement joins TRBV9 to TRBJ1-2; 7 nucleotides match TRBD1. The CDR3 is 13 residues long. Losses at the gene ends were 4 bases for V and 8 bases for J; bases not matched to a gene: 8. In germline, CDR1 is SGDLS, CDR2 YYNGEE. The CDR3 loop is CASSSDRRDGYTF. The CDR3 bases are TGTGCCAGCAGCTCGGACAGGAGGGACGGCTACACCTTC. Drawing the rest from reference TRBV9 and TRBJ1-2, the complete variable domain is DSGVTQTPKHLITATGQRVTLRCSPRSGDLSVYWYQQSLDQGLQFLIQYYNGEERAKGNILERFSAQQFPDLHSELNLSSLELGDSALYFCASSSDRRDGYTFGSGTRLTVV.

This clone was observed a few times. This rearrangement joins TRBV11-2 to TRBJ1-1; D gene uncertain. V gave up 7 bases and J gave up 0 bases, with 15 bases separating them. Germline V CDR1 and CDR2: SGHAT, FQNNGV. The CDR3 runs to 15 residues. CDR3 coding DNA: TGTGCCAGCACTTTGACGGCAGGACTGAACACTGAAGCTTTCTTT. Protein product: CASTLTAGLNTEAFF.